Detailed here is one T cell receptor (beta chain). Its matching antigen is unknown. This entry is derived from a study of T cells in localized non-small cell lung cancer. Trimming removed 0 bases from V and 1 base from J; junction bases left unmatched: 3. The germline CDR1 and CDR2 sequences are SGHNT and YYREEE (reference sequence). The CDR3 extends over 15 amino acids. This table comes from immunoSEQ multiplex PCR, and its TCRdb copy is limited to in-frame clones, with some not included. The sample contains tens of thousands of clones, approximately 83% of which appear only once. General study results and limits: Tumor showed lower T cell clonality than uninvolved adjacent lung, where it was highest. Turning up in adjacent lung were a median around 50 of the top 100 tumor clones.

The specimen was peripheral blood, collected before any cancer treatment. The sequence was obtained from an older female donor with stage II squamous cell lung carcinoma. The chain combines TRBV5-4 with TRBJ1-1, with 7 bases fitting TRBD1. The CDR3 loop reads CASSLGDRANTEAFF. CDR3 bases: TGTGCCAGCAGCTTGGGAGACAGGGCGAACACTGAAGCTTTCTTT.